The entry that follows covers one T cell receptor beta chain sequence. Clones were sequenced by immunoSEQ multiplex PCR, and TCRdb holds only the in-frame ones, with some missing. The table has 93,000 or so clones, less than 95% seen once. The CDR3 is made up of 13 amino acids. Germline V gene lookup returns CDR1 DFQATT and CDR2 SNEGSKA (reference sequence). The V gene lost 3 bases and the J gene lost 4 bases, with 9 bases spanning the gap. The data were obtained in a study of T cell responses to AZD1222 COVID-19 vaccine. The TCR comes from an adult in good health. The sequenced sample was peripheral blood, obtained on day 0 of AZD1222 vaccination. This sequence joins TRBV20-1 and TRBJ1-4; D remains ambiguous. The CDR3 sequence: CSASGQLNEKLFF. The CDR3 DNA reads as TGCAGTGCTAGTGGGCAGCTTAATGAAAAACTGTTTTTT.